These 18 T cell receptor beta chains came from one sample sequenced in a study of T cell repertoires in cytomegalovirus infection (dated by TCRdb to between 2018 and 2021). The sample was run on an Illumina HiSeq 1500. The public reads were reanalyzed by TCRdb: fastp trimming at Q25, MiXCR alignment, in-frame beta chains only. Merged by CDR3 protein, the rows form single entries marked with the most common genes and DNA. For this sample the table gives 100,000 to 150,000 distinct CDR3 sequences, of which roughly a quarter were detected only once. The ten largest clones capture roughly 35% of the sample. No antigens are known for them. Sequencing used PBMCs, sequenced either directly or after in vitro stimulation (not recorded which). All receptors derive from a human donor in good health (CMV status not recorded). Some clones in this sample may be carry-over from other donors' samples.

This clonotype has a count of ten or more. The chain carries TRBV5-1 and TRBJ1-2; D may be TRBD1 (6 bases). The CDR3 loop spans 14 amino acids. V lost 1 base and J 4 bases, leaving 11 bases between the germline ends. From germline, CDR1 is SGHRS and CDR2 YFSETQ. CDR3 amino acids: CASSLMGAGYGYTF. The CDR3 region has the DNA TGCGCCAGCAGCTTGATGGGGGCGGGCTATGGCTACACCTTC.

This chain connects TRBV10-3 to TRBJ1-1; maybe TRBD1 (5 bases). This CDR3 is 14 amino acids long. The V gene lost 2 bases and the J gene lost 4 bases, with 11 bases spanning the gap. The germline gives CDR1 ENHRY, CDR2 SYGVKD. CDR3 sequence reads: CAISEQGAGTEAFF. CDR3 DNA sequence: TGTGCCATCAGTGAGCAGGGCGCCGGCACTGAAGCTTTCTTT.

The chain recombines TRBV7-2 with TRBJ2-3, with D maybe TRBD2 (5 bases). This CDR3 comprises 18 residues. V gave up 3 bases and J gave up 5 bases, with 24 bases separating them. Looked up from germline, CDR1 is SGHTA and CDR2 is FQGNSA. In DNA, the CDR3 is TGTGCCAGCAGCTTCCCCAGAATAACTAGTCAGGTTGAAGATACGCAGTATTTT. Protein product: CASSFPRITSQVEDTQYF.

This chain uses TRBV4-1 with TRBJ2-5; no definite D call. The CDR3 has 15 residues. Trimming took 0 bases from V and 7 from J, leaving 15 bases between them. Germline V gives CDR1 MGHRA, CDR2 YSYEKL. The CDR3: CASSQDMWLAGTQYF. In DNA, the CDR3 is TGCGCCAGCAGCCAAGATATGTGGCTGGCCGGGACCCAGTACTTC.

The J gene is TRBJ2-1, the V gene TRBV20-1; no definite D call. V lost 0 bases, J lost 10 bases, and 10 bases lay in between. The CDR3 consists of 12 residues. The germline V gene has CDR1 DFQATT and CDR2 SNEGSKA (reference sequence). The DNA of the CDR3 is TGCAGTGCTAGAGATCGGCAGATAGAGCAGTTCTTC. This codes for CSARDRQIEQFF.

A few counts support this clonotype. J is TRBJ2-1 and V is TRBV29-1; 11 bases line up with TRBD1. Trimming removed 3 bases from V and 4 bases from J; junction bases left unmatched: 2. The CDR3 spans 14 residues. Germline CDR1 is SQVTM and CDR2 is ANQGSEA. Written as DNA, the CDR3 is TGCAGCGTTGAGGACAGGGGGCTATACAATGAGCAGTTCTTC. This encodes CSVEDRGLYNEQFF.

J is TRBJ1-5 and V is TRBV7-2; the D is unclear. V lost 3 bases and J 7 bases, leaving 7 bases between the germline ends. There are 12 residues in the CDR3. Germline values: CDR1 SGHTA, CDR2 FQGNSA. Here the CDR3 reads CASSFLGQPQHF. CDR3 sequence (DNA): TGTGCCAGCAGCTTCCTCGGCCAGCCCCAGCATTTT.

There are a few counts of this clonotype. The chain uses TRBV6-2 or TRBV6-3 and TRBJ2-2, with 9 positions matching TRBD2. This CDR3 has 17 amino acids. Unmatched junction bases numbered 5, after V lost 3 bases and J lost 0 bases. The germline V gene encodes CDR1 MNHEY and CDR2 SVGEGT. For the CDR3, the DNA is TGTGCCAGCAGTTATGGTGCTAGCGGGACGAACACCGGGGAGCTGTTTTTT. It translates to CASSYGASGTNTGELFF.

This clonotype was recorded at least ten times. The chain links TRBV12-3 or TRBV12-4 to TRBJ2-1; D gene unclear. V gave up 7 bases and J gave up 3 bases, with 13 bases separating them. This CDR3 comprises 14 residues. The CDR3 DNA sequence: TGTGCCAGCACCGAAGACCCGGGCTACAATGAGCAGTTCTTC. Amino acids: CASTEDPGYNEQFF.

This clonotype was observed a few times. The chain has TRBV20-1 and TRBJ2-7; no definite D call. CDR3 size: 11 residues. Trimming shortened V by 4 bases and J by 7 bases, and 11 bases separated the two germline ends. The V gene's germline CDR1 is DFQATT and CDR2 SNEGSKA (reference sequence). The CDR3 region is CSAIVMAEQYF. CDR3 nucleotides: TGCAGTGCTATAGTGATGGCTGAGCAGTACTTC.

The genes are TRBV14 and TRBJ1-1; D gene ambiguous. V was cut by 4 bases and J by 3 bases, with 9 bases left in between. The CDR3 contains 13 residues. CDR1 is SGHDN, CDR2 FVKESK, per germline. CDR3 in DNA: TGTGCCAGCAGCCTCTTGGGGTACACTGAAGCTTTCTTT. Its translation is CASSLLGYTEAFF.

This clonotype showed up just a few times. This chain joins TRBV6-6 and TRBJ1-1; D is ambiguous. The CDR3 is 14 amino acids. Germline CDR1 and CDR2: MNHNY and SVGAGI (reference sequence). The CDR3, as DNA: TGTGCTTTGGGGTCAGAAGGGCTGAGCACTGAAGCTTTCTTT. Encoded protein: CALGSEGLSTEAFF.

There are many counts of this clonotype. The chain couples TRBV2 to TRBJ2-5; D call uncertain. Germline CDR1 and CDR2: SNHLY and FYNNEI. The CDR3 is 11 amino acids. The V gene lost 9 bases and the J gene lost 4 bases, with 9 bases spanning the gap. CDR3 in amino acids: CASTIRETQYF. Here the CDR3 DNA reads TGTGCCAGTACGATCAGAGAGACCCAGTACTTC.

This clonotype was recorded a few times. CDR3 loop: CASSYLFRLGHNEQFF. CDR3 in DNA: TGTGCCAGCAGTTACCTGTTCCGACTAGGACACAATGAGCAGTTCTTC. This rearrangement joins TRBV6-8 to TRBJ2-1, with TRBD2 as a possible D gene (6 bases). Germline CDR1 reads MNHGY; CDR2 reads SAAAGT. Trimming took off 2 bases at V and 5 bases at J, with 16 bases between the two ends. CDR3 length: 16 residues.

This clonotype has a count of ten or more. The chain links TRBV12-3 or TRBV12-4 to TRBJ2-1; D not resolved. V lost 3 bases, J lost 6 bases, and 12 bases lay in between. The CDR3 has 14 amino acids. CDR3 sequence reads: CASSLSGFGNEQFF. The CDR3 DNA reads as TGTGCCAGCAGTTTGAGTGGGTTCGGCAATGAGCAGTTCTTC.

The CDR3 is CASSNIEGLAFFNNEQFF. CDR3 bases: TGTGCCAGTAGTAACATAGAGGGACTAGCGTTTTTCAACAATGAGCAGTTCTTC. V and J are TRBV19 and TRBJ2-1; 10 positions agree with TRBD2. Germline trimming cut 4 bases from V and 5 bases from J; bases unmatched to any gene: 14. Germline CDR1 LNHDA, CDR2 SQIVND (reference sequence). This CDR3 is built from 18 residues.

This clonotype was seen a single time. This chain uses TRBV2 with TRBJ2-3; maybe TRBD2 (5 bases). V lost 6 bases to trimming and J lost 2 bases, with 9 bases between them. This CDR3 region has 13 residues. Germline V CDR1 and CDR2: SNHLY, FYNNEI. CDR3 region: CASRREYTDTQYF. In DNA form, the CDR3 reads TGTGCCAGCAGGAGGGAGTACACAGATACGCAGTATTTT.

About this clonotype: This could be a read error, since a much larger clone is one nucleotide away. This sequence joins TRBV7-2 and TRBJ2-1; 8 nucleotides match TRBD2. This CDR3 region has 15 residues. Germline V gives CDR1 SGHTA, CDR2 FQGNSA. Trimming cost V 1 base and J 5 bases; bases outside gene matches: 4. This chain's CDR3 is CASSLGGRRDNEQFF. CDR3 nucleotides: TGTGCCAGCAGCTTAGGCGGGAGGAGGGACAATGAGCAGTTCTTC.